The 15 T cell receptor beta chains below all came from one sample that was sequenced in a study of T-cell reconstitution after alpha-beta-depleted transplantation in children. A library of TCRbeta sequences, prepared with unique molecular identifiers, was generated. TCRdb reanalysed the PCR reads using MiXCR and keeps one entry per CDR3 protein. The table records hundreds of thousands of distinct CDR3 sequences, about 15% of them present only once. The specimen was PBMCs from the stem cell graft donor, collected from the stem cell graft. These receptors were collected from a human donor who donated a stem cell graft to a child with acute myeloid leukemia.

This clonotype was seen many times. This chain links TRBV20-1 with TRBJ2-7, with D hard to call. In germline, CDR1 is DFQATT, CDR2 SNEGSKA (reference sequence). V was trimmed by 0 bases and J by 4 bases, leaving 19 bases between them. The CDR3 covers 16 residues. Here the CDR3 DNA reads TGCAGTGCTAGAGATTTAGCCCTCCGCGGTTTTTACGAGCAGTACTTC. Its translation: CSARDLALRGFYEQYF.

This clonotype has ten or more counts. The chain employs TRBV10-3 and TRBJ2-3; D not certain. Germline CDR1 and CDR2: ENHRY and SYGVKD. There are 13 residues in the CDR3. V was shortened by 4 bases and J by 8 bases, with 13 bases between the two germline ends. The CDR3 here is CAISVPTTGTQYF. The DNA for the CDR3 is TGTGCCATCAGTGTCCCAACAACGGGTACGCAGTATTTT.

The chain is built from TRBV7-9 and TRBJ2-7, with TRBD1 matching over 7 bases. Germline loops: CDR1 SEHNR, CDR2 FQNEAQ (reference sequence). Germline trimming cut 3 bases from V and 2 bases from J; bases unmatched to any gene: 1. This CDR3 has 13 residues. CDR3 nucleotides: TGTGCCAGCAGCTTGGGACAGCCCTACGAGCAGTACGTC. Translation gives CASSLGQPYEQYV.

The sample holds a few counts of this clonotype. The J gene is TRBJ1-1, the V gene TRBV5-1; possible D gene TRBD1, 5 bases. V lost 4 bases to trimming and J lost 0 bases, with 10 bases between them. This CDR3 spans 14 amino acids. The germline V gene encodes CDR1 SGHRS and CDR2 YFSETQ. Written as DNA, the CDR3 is TGCGCCAGCAGCACCGGGGCTTTGAACACTGAAGCTTTCTTT. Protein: CASSTGALNTEAFF. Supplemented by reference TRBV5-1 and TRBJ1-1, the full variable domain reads KAGVTQTPRYLIKTRGQQVTLSCSPISGHRSVSWYQQTPGQGLQFLFEYFSETQRNKGNFPGRFSGRQFSNSRSEMNVSTLELGDSALYLCASSTGALNTEAFFGQGTRLTVV.

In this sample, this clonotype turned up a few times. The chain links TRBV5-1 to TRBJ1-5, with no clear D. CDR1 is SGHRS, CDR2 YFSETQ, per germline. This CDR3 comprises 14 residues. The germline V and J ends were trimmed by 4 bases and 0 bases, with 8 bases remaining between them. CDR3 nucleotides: TGCGCCAGCAGCCCGGGGATTAGCAATCAGCCCCAGCATTTT. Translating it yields CASSPGISNQPQHF.

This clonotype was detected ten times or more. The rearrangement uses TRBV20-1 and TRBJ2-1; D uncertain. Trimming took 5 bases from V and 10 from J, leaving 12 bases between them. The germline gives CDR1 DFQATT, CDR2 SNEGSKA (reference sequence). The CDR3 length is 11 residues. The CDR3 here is CSAAEAREQFF. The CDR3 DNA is TGCAGTGCTGCGGAAGCCAGAGAGCAGTTCTTC.

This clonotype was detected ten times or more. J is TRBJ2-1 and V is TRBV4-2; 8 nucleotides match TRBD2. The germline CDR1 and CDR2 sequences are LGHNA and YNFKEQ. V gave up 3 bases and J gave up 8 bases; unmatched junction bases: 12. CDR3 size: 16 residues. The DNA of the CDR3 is TGTGCCAGCAGCCACACGAGCGGGGGCGGGGGAGATGAGCAGTTCTTC. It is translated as CASSHTSGGGGDEQFF.

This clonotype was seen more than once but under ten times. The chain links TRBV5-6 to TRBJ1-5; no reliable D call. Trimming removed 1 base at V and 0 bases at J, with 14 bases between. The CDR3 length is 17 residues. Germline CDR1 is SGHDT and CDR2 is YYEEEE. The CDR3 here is CASSLFGIPLSNQPQHF. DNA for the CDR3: TGTGCCAGCAGCTTGTTCGGCATTCCCCTTAGCAATCAGCCCCAGCATTTT.

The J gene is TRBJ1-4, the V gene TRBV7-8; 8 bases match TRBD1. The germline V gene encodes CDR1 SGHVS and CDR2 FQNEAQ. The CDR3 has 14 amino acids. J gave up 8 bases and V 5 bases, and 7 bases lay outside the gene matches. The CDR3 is CASSHYRGGEKLFF. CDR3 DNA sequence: TGTGCCAGCAGCCACTACAGGGGGGGAGAAAAACTGTTTTTT. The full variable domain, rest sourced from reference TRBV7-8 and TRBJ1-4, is GAGVSQSPRYKVAKRGQDVALRCDPISGHVSLFWYQQALGQGPEFLTYFQNEAQLDKSGLPSDRFFAERPEGSVSTLKIQRTQQEDSAVYLCASSHYRGGEKLFFGSGTQLSVL.

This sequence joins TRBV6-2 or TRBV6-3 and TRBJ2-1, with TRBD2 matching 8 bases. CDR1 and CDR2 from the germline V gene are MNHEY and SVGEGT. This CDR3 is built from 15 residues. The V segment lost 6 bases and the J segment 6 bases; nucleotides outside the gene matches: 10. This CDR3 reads CASRQTGGVGNEQFF. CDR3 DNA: TGTGCCAGCAGACAGACCGGGGGGGTCGGCAATGAGCAGTTCTTC.

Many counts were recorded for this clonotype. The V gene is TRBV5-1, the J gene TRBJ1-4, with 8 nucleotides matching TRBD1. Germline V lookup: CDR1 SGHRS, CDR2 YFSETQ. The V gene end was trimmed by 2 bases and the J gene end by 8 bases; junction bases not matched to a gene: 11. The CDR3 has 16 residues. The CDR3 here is CASSFPSGTGNEKLFF. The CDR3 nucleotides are TGCGCCAGCAGCTTCCCATCCGGGACAGGCAACGAAAAACTGTTTTTT.

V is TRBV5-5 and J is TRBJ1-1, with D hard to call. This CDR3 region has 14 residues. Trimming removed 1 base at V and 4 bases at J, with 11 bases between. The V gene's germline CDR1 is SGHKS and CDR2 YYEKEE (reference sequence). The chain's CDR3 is CASSLKVSSTEAFF. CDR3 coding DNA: TGTGCCAGCAGCTTGAAGGTGTCCTCCACTGAAGCTTTCTTT.

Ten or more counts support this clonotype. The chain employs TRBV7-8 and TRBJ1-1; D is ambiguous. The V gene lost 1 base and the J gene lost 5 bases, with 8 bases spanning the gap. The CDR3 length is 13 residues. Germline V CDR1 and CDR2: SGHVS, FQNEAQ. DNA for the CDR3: TGTGCCAGCAGCTTAGGACCGAGGACTGAAGCTTTCTTT. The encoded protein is CASSLGPRTEAFF.

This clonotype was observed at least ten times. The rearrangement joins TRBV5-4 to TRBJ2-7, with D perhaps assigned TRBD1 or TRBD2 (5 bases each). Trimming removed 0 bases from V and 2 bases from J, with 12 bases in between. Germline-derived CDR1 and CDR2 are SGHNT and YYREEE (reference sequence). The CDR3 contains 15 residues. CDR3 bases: TGTGCCAGCAGCTTGGACCAGGGAGTAGCCTACGAGCAGTACTTC. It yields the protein CASSLDQGVAYEQYF.

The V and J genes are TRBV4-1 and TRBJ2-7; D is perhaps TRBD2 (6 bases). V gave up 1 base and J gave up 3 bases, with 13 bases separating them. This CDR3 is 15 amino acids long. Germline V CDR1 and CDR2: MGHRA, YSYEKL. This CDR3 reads CASSQVTGGSYEQYF. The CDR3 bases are TGCGCCAGCAGCCAAGTAACCGGGGGAAGCTACGAGCAGTACTTC.